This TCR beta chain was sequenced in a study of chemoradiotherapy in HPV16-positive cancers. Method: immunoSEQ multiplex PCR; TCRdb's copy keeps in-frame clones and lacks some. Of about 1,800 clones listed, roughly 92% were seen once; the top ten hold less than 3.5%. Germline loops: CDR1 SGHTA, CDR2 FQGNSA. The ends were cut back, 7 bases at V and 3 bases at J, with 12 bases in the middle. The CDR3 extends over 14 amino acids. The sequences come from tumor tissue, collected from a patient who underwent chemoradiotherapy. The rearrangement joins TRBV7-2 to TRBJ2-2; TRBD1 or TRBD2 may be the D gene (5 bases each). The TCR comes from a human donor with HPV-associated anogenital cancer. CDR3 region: CASKRGTDTGELFF. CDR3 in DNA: TGTGCCAGCAAGAGGGGAACGGACACCGGGGAGCTGTTTTTT.